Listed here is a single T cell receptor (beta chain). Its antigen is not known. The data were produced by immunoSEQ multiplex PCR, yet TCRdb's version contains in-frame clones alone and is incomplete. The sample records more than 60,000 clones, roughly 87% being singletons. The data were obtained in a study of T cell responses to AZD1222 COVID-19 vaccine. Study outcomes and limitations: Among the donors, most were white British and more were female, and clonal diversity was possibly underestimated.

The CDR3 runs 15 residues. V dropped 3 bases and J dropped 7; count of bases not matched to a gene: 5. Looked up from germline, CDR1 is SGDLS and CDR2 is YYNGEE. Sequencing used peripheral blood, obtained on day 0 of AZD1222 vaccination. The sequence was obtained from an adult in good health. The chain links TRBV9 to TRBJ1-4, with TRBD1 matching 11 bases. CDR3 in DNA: TGTGCCAGCAGCGGACCGGGACAGGGGGGTGAAAAACTGTTTTTT. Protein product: CASSGPGQGGEKLFF.